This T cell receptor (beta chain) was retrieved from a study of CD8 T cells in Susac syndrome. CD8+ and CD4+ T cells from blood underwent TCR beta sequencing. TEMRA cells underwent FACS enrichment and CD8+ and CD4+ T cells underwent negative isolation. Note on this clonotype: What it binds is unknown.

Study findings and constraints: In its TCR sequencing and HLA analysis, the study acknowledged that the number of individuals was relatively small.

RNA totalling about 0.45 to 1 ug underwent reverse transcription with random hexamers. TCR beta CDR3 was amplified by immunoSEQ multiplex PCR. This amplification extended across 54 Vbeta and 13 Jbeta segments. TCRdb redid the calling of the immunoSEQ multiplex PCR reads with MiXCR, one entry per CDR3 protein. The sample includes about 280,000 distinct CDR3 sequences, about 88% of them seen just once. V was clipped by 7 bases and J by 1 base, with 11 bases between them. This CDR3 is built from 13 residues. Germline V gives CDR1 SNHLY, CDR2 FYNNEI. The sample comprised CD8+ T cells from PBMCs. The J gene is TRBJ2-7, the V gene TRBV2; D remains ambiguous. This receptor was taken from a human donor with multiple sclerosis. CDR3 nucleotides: TGTGCCAGCAAGAGCGTTACTTCCTACGAGCAGTACTTC. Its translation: CASKSVTSYEQYF.